This TCR beta chain was found in a study of blood T cell repertoires in COVID-19. Study details: COVID-19 samples collected from the United States, Italy and Spain covered acute and convalescent phases. The analysed material was cDNA or gDNA that came from T cells, B-cell-depleted T cells, or PBMCs.

Participant-reported clinical history was the basis for cohort assignment. In the original analysis: Researchers report that nucleated cell counts were estimated from reference gene primer amplification. Assay used: immunoSEQ multiplex PCR; TCRdb lists only in-frame clones, some missing. V and J calls and clone size come straight from that table; D and trimming were deduced from the DNA. The repertoire holds about 310,000 clones, with about 91% as singletons. Specimen: PBMCs or T cells enriched from blood (not recorded which). The TCR comes from a woman younger than 35 who had recovered from COVID-19.

The CDR3 nucleotides are TGTGCCAGCAGTTACTCAAACAGGGTGAAAGAGACCCAGTACTTC. Its translation: CASSYSNRVKETQYF. The chain uses TRBV6-6 and TRBJ2-5; D perhaps matches TRBD1 (6 bases). Germline CDR1 reads MNHNY; CDR2 reads SVGAGI (reference sequence). The V and J ends lost 0 bases and 3 bases respectively, with 11 bases between them. CDR3 length: 15 amino acids.